These 16 T cell receptor beta chains originate from one sample sequenced in a study of radiotherapy plus CTLA-4 blockade in lung cancer. Here immunoSEQ multiplex PCR was the method, and the copy in TCRdb shows in-frame clones only, minus some. The sample consists of under 95,000 clones, under 80% of them appearing once. The input for sequencing was peripheral blood, taken from a patient treated with radiotherapy plus ipilimumab. The receptors were sampled from a human donor with non-small cell lung cancer whose response to radiotherapy plus ipilimumab could not be evaluated. Some clones in this sample may be carry-over from other donors' samples.

J is TRBJ2-7 and V is TRBV10-3; perhaps TRBD1 as D (5 bases). Trimming removed 0 bases at V and 8 bases at J, with 20 bases between. Germline assignment: CDR1 ENHRY and CDR2 SYGVKD. The CDR3 has 16 residues. The CDR3 loop is CAISESMGLVVWQQYF. CDR3 DNA: TGTGCCATCAGTGAGTCGATGGGGCTCGTAGTGTGGCAGCAGTACTTC.

By share, this clone counts as medium-sized. The chain combines TRBV5-6 with TRBJ2-7; D is uncertain. This CDR3 region has 11 residues. V shed 5 bases and J shed 0 bases, with 3 bases lying between them. CDR1 SGHDT and CDR2 YYEEEE come from the germline V gene. The CDR3 is CASRHSYEQYF. In DNA form, the CDR3 reads TGTGCCAGCAGACACTCCTACGAGCAGTACTTC.

The chain recombines TRBV10-3 with TRBJ2-5, with D maybe TRBD1 (6 bases). The CDR3 consists of 14 residues. V gave up 10 bases and J gave up 2 bases, with 17 bases separating them. Germline V gene lookup returns CDR1 ENHRY and CDR2 SYGVKD. The CDR3 loop reads CATATGKTQETQYF. The CDR3 nucleotides read TGTGCCACGGCCACAGGGAAAACTCAAGAGACCCAGTACTTC.

A word on this clone: The sample has other DNA sequences that encode this CDR3 too. V usage is TRBV5-4 and J usage is TRBJ2-5, with D tentatively TRBD1 (6 bases). Trimming shortened V by 4 bases and J by 5 bases, and 18 bases separated the two germline ends. CDR3 length: 15 amino acids. Germline-derived CDR1 and CDR2 are SGHNT and YYREEE (reference sequence). The CDR3 is CASSRAGRGHETQYF. The CDR3 DNA reads as TGTGCCAGCAGCCGTGCGGGCAGGGGCCATGAGACCCAGTACTTC.

This clone has only a few counts. The V gene is TRBV6-5, the J gene TRBJ1-2, with D maybe TRBD1 (5 bases). CDR1 is MNHEY, CDR2 SVGAGI, per germline. The V gene lost 5 bases and the J gene lost 4 bases, with 11 bases spanning the gap. The CDR3 totals 13 residues. CDR3: CASSERGIYGYTF. CDR3 nucleotide sequence: TGTGCCAGCAGTGAAAGGGGAATCTATGGCTACACCTTC.

The chain combines TRBV9 with TRBJ2-7, with TRBD1 identical over 8 bases. After removal of 0 bases from V and 2 bases from J, the junction contained 4 bases not matched to a gene. There are 15 residues in the CDR3. Looked up from germline, CDR1 is SGDLS and CDR2 is YYNGEE. Here the CDR3 reads CASSVAGTGTYEQYF. The DNA for the CDR3 is TGTGCCAGCAGCGTAGCAGGGACAGGCACCTACGAGCAGTACTTC.

The chain employs TRBV13 and TRBJ1-2, with a possible D match to TRBD1 (5 bases). The CDR3 runs to 16 residues. Germline assignment: CDR1 PRHDT and CDR2 FYEKMQ (reference sequence). V was trimmed by 5 bases and J by 2 bases, leaving 18 bases between them. CDR3 region: CASSIPGHRNNYGYTF. CDR3 coding DNA: TGTGCCAGCAGCATCCCCGGGCACAGGAACAACTATGGCTACACCTTC.

This chain uses TRBV5-1 with TRBJ2-1; 9 nucleotides agree with TRBD1. V lost 2 bases to trimming and J lost 6 bases; unmatched junction nucleotides: 9. Germline CDR1 reads SGHRS; CDR2 reads YFSETQ. This CDR3 is 16 amino acids long. The CDR3 region is CASSFEPMDRGNEQFF. CDR3 nucleotide sequence: TGCGCCAGCAGCTTCGAACCCATGGACAGGGGCAATGAGCAGTTCTTC.

This chain connects TRBV28 to TRBJ1-1; 9 nucleotides align to TRBD1. The CDR3 is 17 residues long. The V segment lost 7 bases and the J segment 4 bases; nucleotides outside the gene matches: 16. Germline loops: CDR1 MDHEN, CDR2 SYDVKM. The CDR3 DNA reads TGTGCCAGCAAAACCGCCGGGACAGGGTTTCCGGGCACTGAAGCTTTCTTT. Amino acids: CASKTAGTGFPGTEAFF.

V and J are TRBV6-5 and TRBJ1-3; TRBD1 is a possible D gene (5 bases). V was clipped by 10 bases and J by 2 bases, with 18 bases between them. CDR1 and CDR2 (germline): MNHEY, SVGAGI. CDR3 length equals 15 residues. The CDR3 DNA is TGTGCCATCCAGCGGGGCAGTAAACCTGGAAACACCATATATTTT. It is translated as CAIQRGSKPGNTIYF.

The chain has TRBV5-4 and TRBJ2-5; 7 bases agree with TRBD1. The end of the DNA is better explained by TRBJ2-7, so the J call may be wrong. CDR1 and CDR2 from the germline V gene are SGHNT and YYREEE (reference sequence). The CDR3 is 15 amino acids. The CDR3 loop is CASSPGQESSYEQYF. The CDR3 nucleotides are TGTGCCAGCAGCCCCGGACAGGAGAGCTCCTACGAGCAGTACTTC.

The V call is TRBV6-6, the J call TRBJ2-7, with D possibly matching TRBD1 (5 bases). This CDR3 comprises 14 residues. Trimming removed 0 bases from V and 7 bases from J, with 13 bases in between. The germline V gene encodes CDR1 MNHNY and CDR2 SVGAGI (reference sequence). This CDR3 reads CASSYSGRAREQYF. CDR3 coding DNA: TGTGCCAGCAGTTACTCGGGCAGGGCGAGGGAGCAGTACTTC.

The rearrangement joins TRBV7-2 to TRBJ1-4; 9 nucleotides agree with TRBD1. The CDR3 is 16 amino acids. V shed 4 bases and J 8 bases; nucleotides not matched to a gene: 11. The germline V gene has CDR1 SGHTA and CDR2 FQGNSA. DNA of the CDR3: TGTGCCAGCAGCTCCATCCCGGGACAGGGTTGGGAAAAACTGTTTTTT. It yields the protein CASSSIPGQGWEKLFF.

This chain uses TRBV7-8 with TRBJ1-5; 10 positions agree with TRBD1. Trimming cost V 4 bases and J 1 base; bases outside gene matches: 13. Germline-derived CDR1 and CDR2 are SGHVS and FQNEAQ. This CDR3 is built from 19 residues. The CDR3 region is CASSSGQGRIGSSNQPQHF. The CDR3 DNA sequence: TGTGCCAGCAGCTCGGGACAGGGGAGGATCGGGAGCAGCAATCAGCCCCAGCATTTT.

V is TRBV10-3 and J is TRBJ2-7; TRBD2 matches 13 bases. In germline, CDR1 is ENHRY, CDR2 SYGVKD. This CDR3 contains 14 residues. With 5 bases clipped from V and 4 bases from J, the junction kept 2 bases outside the gene matches. The CDR3 protein is CAISTSGGAYEQYF. The CDR3 bases are TGTGCCATCAGTACTAGCGGGGGGGCTTACGAGCAGTACTTC.

V usage is TRBV28 and J usage is TRBJ1-5, with 7 positions matching TRBD1. V lost 5 bases and J lost 4; bases outside the gene matches: 8. The CDR3 is 15 amino acids. Germline CDR1 MDHEN, CDR2 SYDVKM. The CDR3 coding sequence is TGTGCCAGCAGTGGCGGGACAGCAGGGAATCAGCCCCAGCATTTT. Protein product: CASSGGTAGNQPQHF.